The 5 T cell receptor beta chains below were found in one sample sequenced in a study of patients and donors after allogeneic stem cell transplantation. TCRdb re-analysed the RT-PCR reads in MiXCR, keeping a single row per CDR3 protein. The table lists about 960,000 distinct CDR3 sequences, approximately 19% of them singletons, with around 6% in the top ten. Sequences were obtained from blood, either unsorted or a sorted T cell fraction (not recorded which). These receptor sequences come from a human donor who was either an allogeneic HSCT recipient or a stem cell or donor lymphocyte infusion donor (not recorded which). It is not recorded whose cells these are; they may come from a transplant donor.

The sample holds a few counts of this clonotype. The chain is built from TRBV7-9 and TRBJ2-1; no firm D call. The germline V and J ends were trimmed by 2 bases and 0 bases, with 11 bases remaining between them. This CDR3 comprises 16 residues. The V gene's germline CDR1 is SEHNR and CDR2 FQNEAQ (reference sequence). CDR3 bases: TGTGCCAGCAGCTTAAGTGGTAGGAGCTCCTACAATGAGCAGTTCTTC. It encodes CASSLSGRSSYNEQFF.

This clonotype was observed a handful of times. The gene calls are TRBV20-1 and TRBJ1-1; possibly TRBD1 for D (5 bases). Looked up from germline, CDR1 is DFQATT and CDR2 is SNEGSKA (reference sequence). This CDR3 comprises 15 residues. The V end lost 3 bases, the J end lost 4 bases, and 18 bases lay between the germline ends. The CDR3 region has the DNA TGCAGTGCTAGCCGAATCGGGGCCCCGGGCACTGAAGCTTTCTTT. Encoded protein: CSASRIGAPGTEAFF.

The chain has TRBV7-3 and TRBJ2-3, with 9 positions matching TRBD2. This CDR3 has 18 residues. Looked up from germline, CDR1 is SGHTA and CDR2 is FQGTGA. After removal of 0 bases from V and 2 bases from J, the junction contained 9 bases not matched to a gene. CDR3 sequence: CASSLTLGGGAVTDTQYF. In nucleotides, the CDR3 is TGTGCCAGCAGCTTAACGTTAGGCGGGGGGGCCGTCACAGATACGCAGTATTTT.

The chain combines TRBV11-2 with TRBJ2-2; 14 positions match TRBD2. V was clipped by 5 bases and J by 4 bases; unmatched bases: 12. This CDR3 region has 19 residues. Per the germline V gene, CDR1 is SGHAT and CDR2 is FQNNGV. The CDR3 bases are TGTGCCAGCAGCCCAACCGGGACTAGCGGGGGTGGTACCACCGGGGAGCTGTTTTTT. It specifies CASSPTGTSGGGTTGELFF.

This clonotype was seen a few times. The chain uses TRBV7-9 and TRBJ2-1; 9 nucleotides line up with TRBD2. The CDR3 covers 16 residues. Germline V gives CDR1 SEHNR, CDR2 FQNEAQ (reference sequence). The V segment lost 3 bases and the J segment 5 bases; nucleotides outside the gene matches: 8. The CDR3 sequence: CASSFAGTSPNNEQFF. DNA of the CDR3: TGTGCCAGCAGCTTCGCCGGGACTAGCCCCAACAATGAGCAGTTCTTC.